These T cell receptor beta chains were read from a single sample in a study of blood T cell repertoires in COVID-19. Profiling relied on immunoSEQ multiplex PCR, and the TCRdb table lists in-frame clones only, not all of them. Among around 240,000 clones, approximately 83% were seen once, and the ten largest hold roughly 7%. Sequencing input: peripheral blood. The receptors were sampled from a woman aged 45-65 years with acute or convalescent COVID-19. The CDR3 runs from the conserved cysteine through the conserved F or W. Fields, in order: CDR3 protein, CDR3 DNA, clone size, D gene, J gene, V gene. D genes are given only for firm matches. The size field is filled for only some rows; it gives once, few, many or a size class.

CDR3aa: CASSPDSSGSREQFF
CDR3nt: TGTGCCAGCAGCCCCGATTCTAGCGGGAGTCGTGAGCAGTTCTTC
abundance: .
d_gene: TRBD2
j_gene: TRBJ2-1
v_gene: TRBV7-3

CDR3aa: CASSLSRSPSETQYF
CDR3nt: TGTGCCAGCAGTTTATCTCGTTCCCCGTCAGAGACCCAGTACTTC
abundance: .
d_gene: .
j_gene: TRBJ2-5
v_gene: TRBV27

CDR3aa: CASSLGTGRTEAFF
CDR3nt: TGTGCCAGCAGCTTAGGGACAGGGCGCACTGAAGCTTTCTTT
abundance: .
d_gene: TRBD1
j_gene: TRBJ1-1
v_gene: TRBV7-9

CDR3aa: CASSVSGGTDTQYF
CDR3nt: TGTGCCAGCAGCGTCAGCGGGGGCACAGATACGCAGTATTTT
abundance: .
d_gene: TRBD2
j_gene: TRBJ2-3
v_gene: TRBV9

CDR3aa: CAWLGQDYEQYF
CDR3nt: TGTGCCTGGCTAGGACAGGATTACGAGCAGTACTTC
abundance: .
d_gene: TRBD1
j_gene: TRBJ2-7
v_gene: TRBV30

CDR3aa: CASSIDRDGANVLTF
CDR3nt: TGTGCCAGTAGTATTGACAGGGATGGGGCCAACGTCCTGACTTTC
abundance: .
d_gene: TRBD1
j_gene: TRBJ2-6
v_gene: TRBV19

CDR3aa: CASSSFPVTDTQYF
CDR3nt: TGCGCCAGCAGCTCCTTCCCAGTCACAGATACGCAGTATTTT
abundance: .
d_gene: .
j_gene: TRBJ2-3
v_gene: TRBV5-1

CDR3aa: CASSYGTGGSYEQYF
CDR3nt: TGTGCCAGCAGTTACGGGACAGGGGGTTCCTACGAGCAGTACTTC
abundance: .
d_gene: TRBD1
j_gene: TRBJ2-7
v_gene: TRBV27

CDR3aa: CASRGLAGAREQFF
CDR3nt: TGTGCCAGCAGAGGACTAGCGGGAGCTCGGGAGCAGTTCTTC
abundance: .
d_gene: TRBD2
j_gene: TRBJ2-1
v_gene: TRBV28

CDR3aa: CASSAGTGIRSPLHF
CDR3nt: TGTGCCAGCAGCGCCGGGACAGGGATAAGATCACCCCTCCACTTT
abundance: .
d_gene: TRBD1
j_gene: TRBJ1-6
v_gene: TRBV3-1/TRBV3-2

CDR3aa: CASSDTEAPKDTQYF
CDR3nt: TGTGCCAGCAGCGATACAGAAGCACCTAAGGATACGCAGTATTTT
abundance: .
d_gene: .
j_gene: TRBJ2-3
v_gene: TRBV9

CDR3aa: CASSPGGVDETQYF
CDR3nt: TGTGCCAGCAGCCCCGGAGGGGTAGACGAGACCCAGTACTTC
abundance: .
d_gene: .
j_gene: TRBJ2-5
v_gene: TRBV11-3

CDR3aa: CASSLNLGGDTQYF
CDR3nt: TGTGCCAGCAGCTTAAATCTCGGAGGAGATACGCAGTATTTT
abundance: .
d_gene: .
j_gene: TRBJ2-3
v_gene: TRBV7-3

CDR3aa: CASSGVGGSYEQYF
CDR3nt: TGTGCCAGCAGCGGGGTGGGGGGCTCCTACGAGCAGTACTTC
abundance: once
d_gene: .
j_gene: TRBJ2-7
v_gene: TRBV5-6

CDR3aa: CASSQTTSGGSYNEQFF
CDR3nt: TGCGCCAGCAGCCAGACCACTAGCGGGGGATCCTACAATGAGCAGTTCTTC
abundance: .
d_gene: TRBD2
j_gene: TRBJ2-1
v_gene: TRBV4-1

CDR3aa: CATSGPRDNEQFF
CDR3nt: TGTGCCACCAGTGGACCCAGGGACAATGAGCAGTTCTTC
abundance: few
d_gene: .
j_gene: TRBJ2-1
v_gene: TRBV24-1

CDR3aa: CSAGVNEKLFF
CDR3nt: TGCAGTGCCGGGGTTAATGAAAAACTGTTTTTT
abundance: .
d_gene: .
j_gene: TRBJ1-4
v_gene: TRBV20-1

CDR3aa: CASSIDQTSLTDTQYF
CDR3nt: TGTGCCAGTAGTATAGATCAAACTAGCCTCACAGATACGCAGTATTTT
abundance: .
d_gene: .
j_gene: TRBJ2-3
v_gene: TRBV19

CDR3aa: CASSFASAGKAYEQYF
CDR3nt: TGTGCCAGCAGCTTTGCCTCAGCGGGAAAAGCCTACGAGCAGTACTTC
abundance: once
d_gene: TRBD2
j_gene: TRBJ2-7
v_gene: TRBV7-2

CDR3aa: CASSLDKATGETQYF
CDR3nt: TGTGCCAGCAGCCTGGATAAGGCCACAGGGGAGACCCAGTACTTC
abundance: .
d_gene: .
j_gene: TRBJ2-5
v_gene: TRBV2

CDR3aa: CSAGIGGPQHF
CDR3nt: TGCAGTGCCGGTATTGGAGGGCCCCAGCATTTT
abundance: .
d_gene: .
j_gene: TRBJ1-5
v_gene: TRBV20-1

CDR3aa: CASSLGREGTEAFF
CDR3nt: TGCGCCAGCAGCTTGGGCAGGGAGGGAACTGAAGCTTTCTTT
abundance: .
d_gene: .
j_gene: TRBJ1-1
v_gene: TRBV5-1

CDR3aa: CASSSLDRSYEQYF
CDR3nt: TGTGCCAGCAGCTCCCTTGATCGCAGCTACGAGCAGTACTTC
abundance: .
d_gene: .
j_gene: TRBJ2-7
v_gene: TRBV28